This T cell receptor beta chain came from a study of control samples from healthy donors and cancer patients. A single count supports this clone. There are 12 residues in the CDR3. V lost 8 bases, J lost 3 bases, and 4 bases stayed unmatched. Method: immunoSEQ multiplex PCR; TCRdb's copy keeps in-frame clones and lacks some. The table lists nearly 200,000 clones, about 90% of them singletons, with less than 2% in the top ten. This rearrangement joins TRBV23-1 to TRBJ2-7, with TRBD1 matching over 7 bases. TRBV23-1 is annotated as an ORF whose role is uncertain. The source of this sequence is a man in his thirties or forties in good health. The sequencing input was blood. This chain's CDR3 is CASHRGNYEQYF. In DNA, the CDR3 is TGCGCCAGCCACAGGGGAAACTACGAGCAGTACTTC.